This T cell receptor beta chain was profiled in a study of cytomegalovirus exposure and HLA in healthy donors. On the study more broadly: There were around 100 million unique TCR beta sequences, drawn from approximately 190 million T cells, in an earlier analysis.

In the PCR, 60 Vbeta and 13 Jbeta primers were used. Profiled with immunoSEQ multiplex PCR; TCRdb holds only in-frame clones, not every one. The table records some 50,000 clones, less than 75% of them present only once. The CDR3 contains 15 residues. Looked up from germline, CDR1 is SGHRS and CDR2 is YFSETQ. V trimming: 1 base; J trimming: 5 bases; junction bases outside the gene matches: 1. The clonotype originates from a young man in good health and CMV-seronegative. Sequenced material: PBMCs. This chain connects TRBV5-1 to TRBJ2-2, with 11 bases aligning to TRBD2. For the CDR3, the DNA is TGCGCCAGCAGCTTGACTAGCGGGAGTACCGGGGAGCTGTTTTTT. Translation: CASSLTSGSTGELFF.